The entry that follows covers one T cell receptor (beta chain) sequence. This clonotype has a handful of counts. Its antigen remains unidentified. Base quality data are lacking; no much larger clone is found one base away. V loses 0 bases, J loses 2 bases, and the germline ends lie 12 bases apart. From the cysteine through the phenylalanine, the CDR3 covers 16 amino acids. The read is trimmed to its CDR3 DNA, 48 bases read in frame from base 1. CDR1 and CDR2 were assigned from the germline V gene as SGHTA and FQGTGA. These data come from a study of blood T cells in healthy people across ages (dated by TCRdb to between 2015 and 2016). In the study overall: Template switching captured roughly one uniquely barcoded TCR beta cDNA molecule per two T cells in model experiments. To track age-related changes in TCR beta repertoire diversity, the study relied on deep sequencing normalized with unique cDNA molecular identifiers. Donors were grouped into four age groups: young (average approximately 15 years), middle-aged (roughly 40), aged (62) and long-lived (roughly 80). To avoid experimental bias, donors of different ages were randomly spread across the sequencing lanes. Using the same blood draw, the study looked at two additional independent replicas of 1 million unique cDNA reads for two donors, one aged 18 to 30 and the other aged 80 or older. Beyond this particular receptor, the publication reports: Since profiling was done on bulk unsorted PBMCs, naive and antigen-experienced compartments could not be conclusively compared. Compared with the aged group, the long-lived group had more naive CD4+ T cells, fewer expanded clones and increased TCR diversity, suggesting age selection. Estimates of total diversity from one million sequenced T cells were regarded as lower bounds and underestimates. As age increased, observed TCR beta diversity per million T cells dropped in a roughly linear way, and a significant reduction was already evident by age approximately 40. Because the CMV infection status of the donors was unknown, age-related changes in expanded clonotypes may potentially have been confounded. Observed TCR beta diversity correlated strongly with the percentage of naive T cells measured by flow cytometry.

Library creation used 5' RACE. Sequencing took place on an Illumina HiSeq 2500. A second PCR of 7 to 11 cycles was performed with a sample-barcoded 5' primer and a J-beta primer mix. A template-switch 5' adaptor carrying 12 random nucleotides introduced a unique molecular identifier onto each TCR beta cDNA molecule. Each sample yielded at least 3 million CDR3-containing paired-end reads. The Mint cDNA synthesis kit, primed by a TRBC-specific oligonucleotide, was used to synthesize first-strand cDNA from all RNA. All cDNA was treated with uracil-DNA glycosylase and then went through a first 18-cycle PCR with the universal primers M1SS and BC2_uni_R. In the authors' own workflow: Normalization of each sample was performed by random selection of 1 million high-quality reads, each carrying a distinct molecular identifier. Reads sharing molecular identifiers were discarded rather than binned into consensus sequences. MiTCR, set to a Q25 quality threshold and the strictest error-elimination algorithm, was used for CDR3 identification, clonotype clustering and error correction. A nonparametric unseen species model using Euler transformation provided a lower-bound estimate of total TCR beta diversity. TCRdb reran the public reads through fastp at Q25 and MiXCR, keeping productive beta chains. All rows with the same CDR3 protein become a single entry with the most common DNA and genes. The V and J calls shown here were made by TCRdb, not taken from the authors' results. The sample records 700,000 or so distinct CDR3 sequences, around 41% of which are singletons. The ten largest account for 30% of the sample.

Donors were approximately 42 systemically healthy Caucasian individuals from Russia aged roughly 6 to 90 years. Each donor gave 8 to 10 milliliters of peripheral blood, drawn into EDTA-treated Vacutainer tubes. Ficoll-Paque density-gradient centrifugation was used to isolate PBMCs, with at least 7 million per sample. Trizol reagent was used to extract total RNA from the PBMCs, yielding at least 6 micrograms per sample. For every donor, flow cytometry on a PBMC aliquot measured the percentage of naive CD45RAhigh/CD27high T cells. The clonotype originates from a man older than 75 in good health. The sequenced sample was blood. In this chain, TRBV7-3 is recombined with TRBJ2-3; no D gene is confidently identified. For the CDR3, the sequence is CASSLTGSPNTDTQYF. The DNA sequence is TGTGCCAGCAGCTTAACGGGGTCCCCTAACACAGATACGCAGTATTTT.